The next 16 T cell receptor beta chains were all read from a single sample in a study of CD8+ T cells in alopecia areata. As to treatment: oral pan-JAK inhibitor, 5-10 mg twice daily. Extracted RNA was reverse transcribed, and the resulting cDNA served as sequencing template. Produced via immunoSEQ multiplex PCR; TCRdb's table is partial and in-frame only. This sample yields about 290,000 clones, of which nearly 60% are seen a single time; more than 1.5% belongs to the top ten. This material consisted of CD4+ T cells sorted from blood, taken at week 24, from a patient treated with tofacitinib. Every receptor here comes from a human donor with alopecia areata.

This chain joins TRBV10-3 and TRBJ1-1, with a weak D call TRBD1 (5 bases). The CDR3 loop spans 15 amino acids. With 3 bases removed from V and 6 bases from J, the gap between germline ends came to 17 bases. Germline V lookup: CDR1 ENHRY, CDR2 SYGVKD. DNA for the CDR3: TGTGCCATCAGTGACCCGTTAGGGCAGGGCCCTGAAGCTTTCTTT. This translates into CAISDPLGQGPEAFF.

The chain couples TRBV30 to TRBJ1-3, with unresolved D. CDR3 length equals 12 residues. Germline-derived CDR1 and CDR2 are GTSNPN and SVGIG (reference sequence). Trimming shortened V by 8 bases and J by 1 base, and 9 bases separated the two germline ends. CDR3 sequence (DNA): TGTGCCCGGCGTGGGTCTGGAAACACCATATATTTT. Encoded protein: CARRGSGNTIYF.

This chain links TRBV4-3 with TRBJ2-7; D is perhaps TRBD2 (5 bases). CDR1 LGHNA and CDR2 YSLEER come from the germline V gene. V lost 3 bases and J lost 4, with 16 bases in between. The CDR3 extends over 15 amino acids. The CDR3 is CASSHRYEGEYEQYF. The CDR3 DNA follows: TGCGCCAGCAGCCACCGCTACGAGGGAGAATACGAGCAGTACTTC.

The V gene is TRBV9, the J gene TRBJ2-1, with 7 bases fitting TRBD1. This CDR3 spans 15 amino acids. Germline V lookup: CDR1 SGDLS, CDR2 YYNGEE. V dropped 4 bases and J dropped 1; count of bases not matched to a gene: 5. The CDR3 here is CASSPRTGSYNEQFF. The CDR3 bases are TGTGCCAGCAGCCCCCGGACAGGTTCCTACAATGAGCAGTTCTTC.

This sequence joins TRBV19 and TRBJ1-2; D unresolved. The CDR3 sequence is 13 residues long. Trimming pared 6 bases from V and 2 bases from J, leaving 10 bases between. Germline lookup yields CDR1 LNHDA and CDR2 SQIVND (reference sequence). In nucleotides, the CDR3 is TGTGCCAGTAGCCTGGACGGGAACTATGGCTACACCTTC. Its protein is CASSLDGNYGYTF.

This clone was counted a few times. The V call is TRBV25-1, the J call TRBJ1-2; D is undetermined. Deletions cut 2 bases from V and 7 bases from J, with 11 bases between. Germline-derived CDR1 and CDR2 are MGHDK and SYGVNS. This CDR3 is 13 amino acids long. The DNA for the CDR3 is TGTGCCAGCAGTGAACCCTTCCGAAGTGGCTACACCTTC. It yields the protein CASSEPFRSGYTF.

The chain recombines TRBV5-1 with TRBJ2-7; D perhaps matches TRBD2 (5 bases). The CDR3 loop spans 14 amino acids. Germline V gene data show CDR1 as SGHRS and CDR2 as YFSETQ. Trimming removed 0 bases from V and 4 bases from J, with 11 bases in between. The CDR3 region is CASSLATGGYEQYF. The CDR3 DNA follows: TGCGCCAGCAGCTTGGCTACGGGCGGGTACGAGCAGTACTTC.

The J gene is TRBJ1-2, the V gene TRBV6-1; 8 bases align to TRBD1. V trimming: 3 bases; J trimming: 6 bases; junction bases outside the gene matches: 3. Germline V CDR1 and CDR2: MNHNS, SASEGT. The CDR3 totals 13 residues. CDR3 in DNA: TGTGCCAGCAGTGAGTCACAGGGGGATGGCTACACCTTC. Its protein product is CASSESQGDGYTF.

The rearrangement joins TRBV25-1 to TRBJ1-2; 7 nucleotides match TRBD1. Germline V gene sequence: CDR1 MGHDK, CDR2 SYGVNS. With V trimmed by 2 bases and J by 4 bases, 10 bases remained unmatched. This CDR3 is built from 16 residues. In nucleotides, the CDR3 is TGTGCCAGCAGTGAAAGTGGAGCGGCAGGGGGCTATGGCTACACCTTC. Translating it yields CASSESGAAGGYGYTF.

This chain joins TRBV20-1 and TRBJ2-5; D gene unclear. In germline, CDR1 is DFQATT, CDR2 SNEGSKA (reference sequence). Trimming stripped 8 bases from V and 2 bases from J, with 9 bases between. There are 11 residues in the CDR3. The CDR3 loop reads CSLLGQETQYF. CDR3 DNA: TGCAGTCTGCTAGGGCAAGAGACCCAGTACTTC.

The chain employs TRBV9 and TRBJ2-2; 10 bases fit TRBD2. In germline, CDR1 is SGDLS, CDR2 YYNGEE. This CDR3 has 18 residues. V lost 0 bases, J lost 2 bases, and 7 bases stayed unmatched. The CDR3 region has the DNA TGTGCCAGCAGCGTAGAAGCTAGCGGGGGCACCAACACCGGGGAGCTGTTTTTT. This codes for CASSVEASGGTNTGELFF.

This chain links TRBV6-1 with TRBJ2-7, with D perhaps being TRBD1 or TRBD2 (5 bases each). Trimming shortened V by 2 bases and J by 6 bases, and 11 bases separated the two germline ends. Per germline, CDR1 MNHNS and CDR2 SASEGT. The CDR3 length is 13 residues. CDR3 bases: TGTGCCAGCAGTGAATTGGGACGGGTCGAGCAGTACTTC. This sequence encodes CASSELGRVEQYF.

V is TRBV15 and J is TRBJ1-1, with D unclear. The V end lost 0 bases, the J end lost 0 bases, and 14 bases lay between the germline ends. The length of the CDR3 is 17 residues. Germline V gene data show CDR1 as LNHNV and CDR2 as YYDKDF (reference sequence). In nucleotides, the CDR3 is TGTGCCACCAGCAGAGAGGAAGCAGCGCTTATGAACACTGAAGCTTTCTTT. Its protein product is CATSREEAALMNTEAFF.

The chain has TRBV30 and TRBJ1-5; 7 bases are shared with TRBD1. Germline CDR1 GTSNPN, CDR2 SVGIG (reference sequence). The CDR3 length is 14 residues. V lost 3 bases, J lost 7 bases, and 9 bases stayed unmatched. CDR3: CAWRGDSGAQPQHF. The CDR3 DNA reads as TGTGCCTGGAGGGGGGACAGTGGGGCCCAGCCCCAGCATTTT.

This clone has more than one count but fewer than ten. The chain is built from TRBV7-2 and TRBJ2-7; 7 positions agree with TRBD1. Germline CDR1 SGHTA, CDR2 FQGNSA. With V trimmed by 5 bases and J by 0 bases, 4 bases remained unmatched. This CDR3 contains 14 residues. The CDR3 loop is CASSKRDSSYEQYF. Written as DNA, the CDR3 is TGTGCCAGCAGCAAACGGGACAGCTCCTACGAGCAGTACTTC.

The V call is TRBV18, the J call TRBJ2-7, with a tentative D call TRBD2 (6 bases). The CDR3 extends over 15 amino acids. Trimming pared 0 bases from V and 3 bases from J, leaving 12 bases between. Germline V CDR1 and CDR2: KGHSH, LQKENI. CDR3 coding DNA: TGTGCCAGCTCACCACCGCTCAACGGGGGCTACGAGCAGTACTTC. It specifies CASSPPLNGGYEQYF.